This TCR beta chain was retrieved from a study of beta chain features in type 1 diabetes. Sorting based on CD45RO/CCR7/CD25/CD127/CD95/CD27 separated CD4+ naive, central memory, regulatory and stem cell-like memory cells. Sorted populations were all over 98% pure. V lost 5 bases and J lost 5, with 12 bases in between. Germline-derived CDR1 and CDR2 are MDHEN and SYDVKM. The CDR3 is 13 residues long. General observations from the study: All four CD4+ subsets from Type 1 diabetes patients carried moderately but significantly shorter TCRB CDR3s. VDJ junctions from type 1 diabetes patients carried fewer insertions and larger deletions.

Expressed TCRB transcripts were sequenced because the isolated RNA had all been reverse transcribed beforehand. Repertoires were generated with immunoSEQ multiplex PCR, while TCRdb's copy carries only in-frame clones and drops some. This repertoire shows about 930,000 clones, around a sixth found once; its top ten account for 0.02% to 0.03%. There are a few counts of this clone. Its antigen remains unidentified. The sequence came from a woman aged 18 to 35 in good health. This chain uses TRBV28 with TRBJ1-2, with a tentative D call TRBD1 (6 bases). What was sequenced was naive CD4+ T cells from blood. The CDR3 here is CASSILTGYGYTF. The CDR3 DNA reads as TGTGCCAGCAGTATTCTGACAGGTTATGGCTACACCTTC.